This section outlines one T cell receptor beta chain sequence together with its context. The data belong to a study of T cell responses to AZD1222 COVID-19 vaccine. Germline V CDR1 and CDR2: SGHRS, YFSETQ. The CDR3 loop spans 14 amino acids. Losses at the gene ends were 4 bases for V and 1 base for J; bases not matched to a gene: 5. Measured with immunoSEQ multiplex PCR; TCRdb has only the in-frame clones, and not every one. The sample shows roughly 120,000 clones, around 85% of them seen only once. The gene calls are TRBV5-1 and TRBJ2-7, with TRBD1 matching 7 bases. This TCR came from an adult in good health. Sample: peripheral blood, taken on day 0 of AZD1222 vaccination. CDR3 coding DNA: TGCGCCAGCAGCGTTTACAGGGGATCCTACGAGCAGTACTTC. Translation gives CASSVYRGSYEQYF.